The 9 T cell receptor beta chains in this list originate from one sample, sequenced in a study of control samples from healthy donors and cancer patients. The method was immunoSEQ multiplex PCR; TCRdb's version includes in-frame clones alone and lacks a portion of them. This sample has approximately 26,000 clones; approximately 91% occur once, and the top ten carry under 15%. Sequencing used PBMCs. The origin of the receptors is a man aged 50 or older with lung cancer.

The chain recombines TRBV19 with TRBJ2-7; TRBD1 might be the D (5 bases). The CDR3 is 14 residues long. V lost 6 bases to trimming and J lost 6 bases, with 18 bases between them. Germline CDR1 is LNHDA and CDR2 is SQIVND (reference sequence). The CDR3 protein is CASSMTDSVIEQYF. The CDR3 DNA reads as TGTGCCAGTAGCATGACAGACTCGGTGATCGAGCAGTACTTC.

The J gene is TRBJ1-6, the V gene TRBV18, with D hard to call. The ends were cut back, 6 bases at V and 0 bases at J, with 9 bases in the middle. Per the germline V gene, CDR1 is KGHSH and CDR2 is LQKENI. The CDR3 sequence is 15 residues long. CDR3 bases: TGTGCCAGCTCCCACGGAAGCTCCTATAATTCACCCCTCCACTTT. Amino acids: CASSHGSSYNSPLHF.

V is TRBV30 and J is TRBJ1-1; D gene uncertain. CDR3 length: 12 residues. V lost 5 bases and J 7 bases, leaving 14 bases between the germline ends. Germline-derived CDR1 and CDR2 are GTSNPN and SVGIG (reference sequence). In nucleotides, the CDR3 is TGTGCCTGGGGACCTCGAGGCGGTGAAGCTTTCTTT. This codes for CAWGPRGGEAFF.

The gene calls are TRBV5-1 and TRBJ2-2, with a tentative D call TRBD2 (6 bases). Germline CDR1 SGHRS, CDR2 YFSETQ. The CDR3 is made up of 14 amino acids. Trimming took off 6 bases at V and 4 bases at J, with 13 bases between the two ends. CDR3 coding DNA: TGCGCCAGCAAAACCCAGGGAGGCACCGGGGAGCTGTTTTTT. Protein sequence: CASKTQGGTGELFF.

J is TRBJ2-5 and V is TRBV28; a possible D gene is TRBD2 (5 bases). This CDR3 is 13 amino acids long. The germline CDR1 and CDR2 sequences are MDHEN and SYDVKM. V lost 2 bases, J lost 5 bases, and 9 bases lay in between. This chain's CDR3 is CASSLGGRETQYF. CDR3 sequence (DNA): TGTGCCAGCAGTTTAGGAGGTCGGGAGACCCAGTACTTC.

The gene calls are TRBV7-2 and TRBJ2-3; TRBD2 aligns across 13 bases. Germline-derived CDR1 and CDR2 are SGHTA and FQGNSA. Trimming removed 5 bases from V and 5 bases from J; junction bases left unmatched: 7. This CDR3 is built from 16 residues. The CDR3 is CASSLRLAGGLDTQYF. In DNA form, the CDR3 reads TGTGCCAGCAGCCTAAGACTAGCGGGGGGATTAGATACGCAGTATTTT.

The chain uses TRBV11-2 and TRBJ2-4; no definite D call. CDR3 length: 15 amino acids. The germline CDR1 and CDR2 sequences are SGHAT and FQNNGV. With 4 bases removed from V and 6 bases from J, the gap between germline ends came to 16 bases. For the CDR3, the DNA is TGTGCCAGCAGCTCCCGCAATAACAAGGGAAACATTCAGTACTTC. Amino acids: CASSSRNNKGNIQYF.

The J gene is TRBJ1-2, the V gene TRBV5-6; a weak D match, TRBD1 (5 bases). CDR3 length equals 14 residues. The germline V gene has CDR1 SGHDT and CDR2 YYEEEE. Trimming pared 4 bases from V and 3 bases from J, leaving 13 bases between. As DNA, the CDR3 is TGTGCCAGCAGCCCCAGTTACAGGTACTATGGCTACACCTTC. It codes for CASSPSYRYYGYTF.

V usage is TRBV28 and J usage is TRBJ2-1; 7 nucleotides line up with TRBD1. This CDR3 region has 16 residues. CDR1 and CDR2 (germline): MDHEN, SYDVKM. The junction had 16 bases not matched to a gene; V was cut back by 7 bases and J by 7 bases. CDR3 sequence (DNA): TGTGCCAGCAATACAGGGGCCGGTATGTTGGGAAATGAGCAGTTCTTC. Residues: CASNTGAGMLGNEQFF.